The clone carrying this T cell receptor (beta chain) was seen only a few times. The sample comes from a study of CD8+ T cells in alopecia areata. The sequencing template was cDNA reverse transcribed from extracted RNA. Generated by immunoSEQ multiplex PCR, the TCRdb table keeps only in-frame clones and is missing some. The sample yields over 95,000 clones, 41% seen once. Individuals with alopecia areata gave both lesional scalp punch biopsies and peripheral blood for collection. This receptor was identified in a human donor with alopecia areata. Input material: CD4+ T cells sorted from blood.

DNA for the CDR3: TGTGCCAGCAGCTTAGGGGAGGTCAGCAATCAGCCCCAGCATTTT. It yields the protein CASSLGEVSNQPQHF. The chain joins TRBV7-9 to TRBJ1-5; no clear D gene. Germline CDR1 is SEHNR and CDR2 is FQNEAQ (reference sequence). This CDR3 is 15 amino acids long. Trimming took 1 base from V and 1 from J, leaving 8 bases between them. The entire variable domain, with the rest obtained from reference TRBV7-9 and TRBJ1-5, is as follows: DTGVSQNPRHKITKRGQNVTFRCDPISEHNRLYWYRQTLGQGPEFLTYFQNEAQLEKSRLLSDRFSAERPKGSFSTLEIQRTEQGDSAMYLCASSLGEVSNQPQHFGDGTRLSIL.